The 3 T cell receptor beta chains below were found in one sample sequenced in a study of OX40 agonist ivuxolimab in advanced cancers. The protocol was immunoSEQ multiplex PCR, while the TCRdb copy is restricted to in-frame clones and leaves out a portion. The table lists some 70,000 clones, 86% of them singletons. The sample in question was CD4+ or CD8+ T cells sorted from blood, obtained in a trial of the OX40 agonist ivuxolimab. Source of these receptors: an adult with an advanced solid tumor such as melanoma, head and neck, liver or kidney cancer.

The chain links TRBV7-2 to TRBJ2-2; 7 bases fit TRBD1. The CDR3 consists of 15 residues. Per germline, CDR1 SGHTA and CDR2 FQGNSA. With 6 bases clipped from V and 5 bases from J, the junction kept 9 bases outside the gene matches. CDR3 protein: CASRPPGTATGELFF. The CDR3 coding sequence is TGTGCCAGCAGGCCCCCCGGGACAGCTACCGGGGAGCTGTTTTTT. Filled out from reference TRBV7-2 and TRBJ2-2, the complete variable domain reads GAGVSQSPSNKVTEKGKDVELRCDPISGHTALYWYRQSLGQGLEFLIYFQGNSAPDKSGLPSDRFSAERTGGSVSTLTIQRTQQEDSAVYLCASRPPGTATGELFFGEGSRLTVL.

This clone was detected only once. The rearrangement links TRBV6-6 to TRBJ2-4, with TRBD1 matching over 8 bases. Germline V CDR1 and CDR2: MNHNY, SVGAGI (reference sequence). The CDR3 is 14 amino acids. V was clipped by 6 bases and J by 8 bases; unmatched bases: 9. CDR3 bases: TGTGCCAGCAGAGACAGGGGTAGCCAGGACATTCAGTACTTC. This codes for CASRDRGSQDIQYF.

The table lists this clone with a count of one. V gene TRBV4-1 combines with J gene TRBJ2-5, with D perhaps matching TRBD2 (6 bases). CDR1 and CDR2 from the germline V gene are MGHRA and YSYEKL. The CDR3 has 16 residues. Trimming left V 3 bases short and J 1 base short, with 15 bases between. The CDR3 spells CASSQGLFTGQETQYF. The CDR3 nucleotides are TGCGCCAGCAGCCAGGGACTTTTTACGGGCCAAGAGACCCAGTACTTC.